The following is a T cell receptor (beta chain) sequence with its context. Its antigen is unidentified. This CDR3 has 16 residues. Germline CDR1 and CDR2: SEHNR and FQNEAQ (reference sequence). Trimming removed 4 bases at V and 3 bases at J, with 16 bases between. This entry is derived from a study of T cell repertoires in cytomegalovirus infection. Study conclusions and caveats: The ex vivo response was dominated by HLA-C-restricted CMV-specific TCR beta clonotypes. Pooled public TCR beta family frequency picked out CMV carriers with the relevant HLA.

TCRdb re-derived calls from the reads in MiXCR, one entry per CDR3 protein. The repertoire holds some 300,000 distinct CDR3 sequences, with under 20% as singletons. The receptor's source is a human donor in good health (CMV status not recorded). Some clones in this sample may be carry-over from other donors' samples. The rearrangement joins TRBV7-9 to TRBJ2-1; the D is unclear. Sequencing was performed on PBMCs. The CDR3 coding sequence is TGTGCCAGCAGCTCCCTCAAATTGGGCCTCTACAATGAGCAGTTCTTC. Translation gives CASSSLKLGLYNEQFF.